Sequencing of this TCR beta chain was carried out in a study of neoadjuvant nivolumab and ipilimumab in lung cancer. Germline assignment: CDR1 MGHRA and CDR2 YSYEKL. CDR3 size: 16 residues. V lost 3 bases, J lost 4 bases, and 9 bases stayed unmatched. Here immunoSEQ multiplex PCR was the method, and the copy in TCRdb shows in-frame clones only, minus some. The repertoire consists of 25,000 to 35,000 clones, with 92% occurring once and the leading ten covering 2% to 2.5%. Findings of the study overall: Only two of four nivolumab-treated tumors gained richness and clonality by surgery. Resected tumors had greater TCR richness and clonality than uninvolved lung. Blood richness before therapy tracked richness in tumors resected after neoadjuvant therapy.

A word on this clone: Its specificity is not known.

The V call is TRBV4-1, the J call TRBJ1-1; 9 bases agree with TRBD1. The material was peripheral blood, obtained after neoadjuvant nivolumab, alone or with ipilimumab, at or shortly before surgery. This TCR was sampled from an adult with non-small cell lung cancer. CDR3 sequence reads: CASSQGIQGAATEAFF. The CDR3 DNA reads as TGCGCCAGCAGCCAGGGGATACAGGGGGCAGCCACTGAAGCTTTCTTT.